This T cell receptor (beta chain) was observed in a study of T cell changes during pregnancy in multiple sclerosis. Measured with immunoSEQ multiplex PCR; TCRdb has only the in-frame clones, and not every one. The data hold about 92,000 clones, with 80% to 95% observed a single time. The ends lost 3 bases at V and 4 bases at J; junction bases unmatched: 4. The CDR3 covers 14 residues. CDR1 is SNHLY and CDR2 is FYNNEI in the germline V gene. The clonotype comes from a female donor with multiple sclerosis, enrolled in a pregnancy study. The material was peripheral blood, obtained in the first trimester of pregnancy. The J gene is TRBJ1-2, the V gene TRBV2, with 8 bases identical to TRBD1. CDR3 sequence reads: CASSETGVGYGYTF. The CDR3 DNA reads TGTGCCAGCAGTGAGACAGGGGTGGGCTATGGCTACACCTTC.